This T cell receptor (beta chain) came from a study of control samples from healthy donors and cancer patients. The CDR3 has 15 amino acids. Per germline, CDR1 LGHNA and CDR2 YSLEER. The V end lost 3 bases, the J end lost 0 bases, and 8 bases lay between the germline ends. The repertoire was sequenced with immunoSEQ multiplex PCR; TCRdb's copy has only in-frame clones and lacks some. The table lists 55,000 to 70,000 clones, 80% to 95% of them singletons. This clone is a singleton in its sample. Sequenced sample: PBMCs. The rearrangement joins TRBV4-3 to TRBJ2-2; perhaps TRBD2 as D (7 bases). This sequence originates from a man under 40 with colorectal cancer. The CDR3, as DNA: TGCGCCAGCAGCCAGCGGGGGCCGAACACCGGGGAGCTGTTTTTT. As protein: CASSQRGPNTGELFF.